One sample yielded the 27 T cell receptor beta chains listed below, sequenced in a study of response to subunit inactivated influenza vaccine. TCRdb fed the RT-PCR reads into MiXCR, producing one record per CDR3 protein. The top ten clones hold about 3% of a sample with some 500,000 distinct CDR3 sequences, approximately 15% of them seen once. The sequencing here drew on CD4+ T cells sorted from PBMCs, taken less than 30 months after vaccination. These receptors were collected from a man in his fifties or sixties who received an inactivated influenza vaccine.

This clonotype showed up just a few times. The chain employs TRBV5-1 and TRBJ1-5; the D gene is possibly TRBD1 (5 bases). The ends were cut back, 4 bases at V and 7 bases at J, with 18 bases in the middle. The CDR3 is 15 residues long. Germline V gene sequence: CDR1 SGHRS, CDR2 YFSETQ. CDR3 region: CASSQVGGNGQPQHF. In DNA form, the CDR3 reads TGCGCCAGCAGCCAGGTTGGGGGGAATGGGCAGCCCCAGCATTTT.

This clonotype has more than one count but fewer than ten. V is TRBV20-1 and J is TRBJ1-6; unclear D gene. The CDR3 runs 14 residues. V lost 3 bases and J 8 bases, leaving 14 bases between the germline ends. From germline, CDR1 is DFQATT and CDR2 SNEGSKA (reference sequence). CDR3 sequence (DNA): TGCAGTGCTAGTAGCGACTCCAACCATTCACCCCTCCACTTT. Amino acids: CSASSDSNHSPLHF.

V is TRBV7-8 and J is TRBJ1-2; TRBD1 might be the D (6 bases). This CDR3 has 14 residues. Germline V lookup: CDR1 SGHVS, CDR2 FQNEAQ. Trimming took 0 bases from V and 8 from J, leaving 13 bases between them. The CDR3 region has the DNA TGTGCCAGCAGCTTAGCGTTTCGGGGGCCGGGCTACACCTTC. Translating gives CASSLAFRGPGYTF.

The genes are TRBV29-1 and TRBJ2-3; D not certain. Germline V gene data show CDR1 as SQVTM and CDR2 as ANQGSEA. V dropped 6 bases and J dropped 2 bases, with 6 bases sitting between them. The CDR3 consists of 11 residues. Written as DNA, the CDR3 is TGCAGCGTGCGAAACACAGATACGCAGTATTTT. Translating gives CSVRNTDTQYF.

This clonotype appeared many times. The genes are TRBV12-3 or TRBV12-4 and TRBJ2-2, with D perhaps TRBD2 (6 bases). V dropped 7 bases and J dropped 4 bases, with 13 bases sitting between them. The CDR3 totals 14 residues. The CDR3 coding sequence is TGTGCCAGCACAGTGGGGGACTTCACCGGGGAGCTGTTTTTT. Amino acid sequence: CASTVGDFTGELFF.

Only a few counts were recorded for this clonotype. CDR3 in DNA: TGTGCCAGCAGTTACGGGGGGACAGGGGAGAAGGCGCAGTATTTT. This translates into CASSYGGTGEKAQYF. This chain joins TRBV6-5 and TRBJ2-3; the match to TRBD1 covers 10 bases. V gave up 2 bases and J gave up 10 bases; unmatched junction bases: 9. The CDR3 covers 15 residues. Germline V gives CDR1 MNHEY, CDR2 SVGAGI.

This clonotype was counted between two and nine times. The chain carries TRBV20-1 and TRBJ2-1; 12 positions match TRBD2. The CDR3 runs to 16 residues. Germline CDR1 DFQATT, CDR2 SNEGSKA (reference sequence). The ends lost 1 base at V and 4 bases at J; junction bases unmatched: 5. CDR3 sequence reads: CSARGLAGGKYNEQFF. As DNA, the CDR3 is TGCAGTGCTAGAGGTCTAGCGGGGGGGAAATACAATGAGCAGTTCTTC.

V is TRBV3-1 and J is TRBJ1-2; possible D gene TRBD1, 5 bases. This CDR3 is built from 15 residues. Deletions cut 1 base from V and 4 bases from J, with 13 bases between. Germline V lookup: CDR1 LGHDT, CDR2 YNNKEL (reference sequence). The CDR3 DNA reads as TGTGCCAGCAGCCAAGCCCCCGACGGGGCCTATGGCTACACCTTC. Protein: CASSQAPDGAYGYTF.

The chain combines TRBV7-8 with TRBJ2-7; D possibly corresponds to TRBD1 (6 bases). Germline V gives CDR1 SGHVS, CDR2 FQNEAQ. With 5 bases removed from V and 0 bases from J, the gap between germline ends came to 17 bases. The CDR3 totals 16 residues. DNA for the CDR3: TGTGCCAGCAGCGAGGATTGGCAGGGGATCTCCTACGAGCAGTACTTC. As protein: CASSEDWQGISYEQYF. The full variable domain, completed using reference TRBV7-8 and TRBJ2-7, is GAGVSQSPRYKVAKRGQDVALRCDPISGHVSLFWYQQALGQGPEFLTYFQNEAQLDKSGLPSDRFFAERPEGSVSTLKIQRTQQEDSAVYLCASSEDWQGISYEQYFGPGTRLTVT.

The rearrangement joins TRBV23-1 to TRBJ1-5; 7 bases fit TRBD1. TRBV23-1 counts as an open reading frame of uncertain function. The CDR3 totals 18 residues. With V trimmed by 0 bases and J by 5 bases, 13 bases remained unmatched. CDR3 nucleotides: TGCGCCAGCAGTCAATCACCCCAGGACAGGAGGATGGATCAGCCCCAGCATTTT. This encodes CASSQSPQDRRMDQPQHF.

This clonotype was counted only a few times. The genes are TRBV20-1 and TRBJ2-7; 7 bases match TRBD2. This CDR3 has 14 residues. Germline CDR1 and CDR2: DFQATT and SNEGSKA (reference sequence). The junction had 12 bases not matched to a gene; V was cut back by 5 bases and J by 5 bases. Here the CDR3 reads CSADGGGPQDEQYF. The CDR3 coding sequence is TGCAGTGCTGATGGGGGGGGACCACAGGACGAGCAGTACTTC.

This clonotype occurred a few times. The chain combines TRBV10-3 with TRBJ2-3; 9 bases fit TRBD1. The germline gives CDR1 ENHRY, CDR2 SYGVKD. The CDR3 is made up of 18 amino acids. V gave up 6 bases and J gave up 1 base; unmatched junction bases: 14. The chain's CDR3 is CAISGQGQRWGRTDTQYF. CDR3 bases: TGTGCCATCAGCGGACAGGGGCAGAGATGGGGACGCACAGATACGCAGTATTTT.

The chain uses TRBV7-2 and TRBJ2-3; tentative D call: TRBD2 (6 bases). CDR1 is SGHTA, CDR2 FQGNSA, per germline. The V end was cut by 2 bases, the J end by 10 bases, with 13 bases between. The length of the CDR3 is 13 residues. CDR3 in DNA: TGTGCCAGCAGCTTAACCACTAGCTACGCGCAGTATTTT. Its translation: CASSLTTSYAQYF.

The chain combines TRBV11-2 with TRBJ2-1; 9 positions match TRBD1. Trimming removed 5 bases from V and 5 bases from J; junction bases left unmatched: 16. The CDR3 runs to 18 residues. Looked up from germline, CDR1 is SGHAT and CDR2 is FQNNGV. Written as DNA, the CDR3 is TGTGCCAGCAGCCCGGGACAGGGAGAAGTCCTCGGGAACAATGAGCAGTTCTTC. Encoded protein: CASSPGQGEVLGNNEQFF.

This sequence joins TRBV30 and TRBJ2-2, with D maybe TRBD1 (6 bases). The CDR3 length is 17 residues. V was trimmed by 1 base and J by 1 base, leaving 16 bases between them. Germline CDR1 GTSNPN, CDR2 SVGIG (reference sequence). CDR3 in amino acids: CAWSAKDGTRNTGELFF. The CDR3 DNA reads TGTGCCTGGAGTGCAAAAGACGGGACAAGGAACACCGGGGAGCTGTTTTTT.

This clonotype was seen at least ten times. This chain links TRBV4-3 with TRBJ2-2; D is undetermined. Per germline, CDR1 LGHNA and CDR2 YSLEER. V dropped 0 bases and J dropped 5 bases, with 7 bases sitting between them. The CDR3 runs 14 residues. The CDR3 reads CASSQDWGTGELFF. The CDR3 nucleotides read TGCGCCAGCAGCCAAGATTGGGGAACCGGGGAGCTGTTTTTT.

This clonotype was detected a few times. The rearrangement links TRBV15 to TRBJ2-1; no reliable D call. CDR3 length equals 15 residues. V shed 0 bases and J shed 0 bases, with 6 bases lying between them. Per the germline V gene, CDR1 is LNHNV and CDR2 is YYDKDF (reference sequence). This CDR3 is CATSRDYSSYNEQFF. CDR3 sequence (DNA): TGTGCCACCAGCAGAGACTACAGCTCCTACAATGAGCAGTTCTTC.

In this sample, this clonotype turned up a few times. The chain carries TRBV6-1 and TRBJ2-7; no clear D. The ends were cut back, 6 bases at V and 2 bases at J, with 11 bases in the middle. From germline, CDR1 is MNHNS and CDR2 SASEGT. The CDR3 has 13 residues. CDR3 nucleotide sequence: TGTGCCAGCAGAGGTCAGCAAGCCTACGAGCAGTACTTC. Its translation is CASRGQQAYEQYF.

This clonotype was detected a few times. The chain links TRBV3-1 to TRBJ1-2; 11 bases agree with TRBD1. The CDR3 is 15 residues long. The germline V gene has CDR1 LGHDT and CDR2 YNNKEL (reference sequence). J was trimmed by 4 bases and V by 1 base; bases with no gene match: 2. CDR3 bases: TGTGCCAGCAGCCAAGGGACAGGGGGCTTCTATGGCTACACCTTC. Translated, it gives CASSQGTGGFYGYTF.

This clonotype was seen at least ten times. This chain uses TRBV15 with TRBJ2-2; the match to TRBD1 covers 9 bases. Germline values: CDR1 LNHNV, CDR2 YYDKDF (reference sequence). The CDR3 runs to 16 residues. V was clipped by 1 base and J by 7 bases; unmatched bases: 7. The CDR3 DNA reads as TGTGCCACCAGCAGAGGCGGGACAGGGACGGTCGGGGAGCTGTTTTTT. Protein: CATSRGGTGTVGELFF.

V usage is TRBV28 and J usage is TRBJ1-5, with D hard to call. This CDR3 has 13 amino acids. Trimming left V 3 bases short and J 6 bases short, with 9 bases between. Germline loops: CDR1 MDHEN, CDR2 SYDVKM. The CDR3 nucleotides are TGTGCCAGCAGTTTGAGTCGGGTTCAGCCCCAGCATTTT. Translating gives CASSLSRVQPQHF.

The chain links TRBV20-1 to TRBJ2-7; a possible D gene is TRBD1 (5 bases). With 0 bases removed from V and 5 bases from J, the gap between germline ends came to 11 bases. This CDR3 is 13 amino acids long. CDR1 is DFQATT, CDR2 SNEGSKA, per germline (reference sequence). The DNA of the CDR3 is TGCAGTGCTAGAGACTTACAGGAGAACGAGCAGTACTTC. This translates into CSARDLQENEQYF.

J is TRBJ1-5 and V is TRBV12-3 or TRBV12-4, with unresolved D. V was shortened by 3 bases and J by 6 bases, with 9 bases between the two germline ends. The CDR3 totals 13 residues. This CDR3 is CASSFGHRQPQHF. Here the CDR3 DNA reads TGTGCCAGCAGTTTCGGGCACCGTCAGCCCCAGCATTTT.

There are a few counts of this clonotype. The rearrangement uses TRBV18 and TRBJ2-1, with 9 bases identical to TRBD2. The CDR3 length is 17 residues. The germline V gene has CDR1 KGHSH and CDR2 LQKENI. Germline trimming cut 5 bases from V and 2 bases from J; bases unmatched to any gene: 10. This CDR3 is CASSSAVAGVAYNEQFF. CDR3 nucleotides: TGTGCCAGCTCATCGGCGGTAGCGGGAGTAGCCTACAATGAGCAGTTCTTC. Full variable domain (missing parts from reference TRBV18 and TRBJ2-1): NAGVMQNPRHLVRRRGQEARLRCSPMKGHSHVYWYRQLPEEGLKFMVYLQKENIIDESGMPKERFSAEFPKEGPSILRIQQVVRGDSAAYFCASSSAVAGVAYNEQFFGPGTRLTVL.

The V and J genes are TRBV4-2 and TRBJ2-7, with TRBD2 matching 14 bases. With V trimmed by 4 bases and J by 2 bases, 7 bases remained unmatched. This CDR3 comprises 17 residues. Looked up from germline, CDR1 is LGHNA and CDR2 is YNFKEQ. The CDR3 loop reads CASSPTGLAGGAYEQYF. CDR3 in DNA: TGTGCCAGCAGCCCCACAGGACTAGCGGGGGGTGCCTACGAGCAGTACTTC.

This chain uses TRBV10-3 with TRBJ2-3; D gene unclear. The CDR3 consists of 16 residues. Trimming stripped 0 bases from V and 0 bases from J, with 10 bases between. Germline V gene data show CDR1 as ENHRY and CDR2 as SYGVKD. The CDR3 DNA follows: TGTGCCATCAGTGAGTCGGAGCGTACGAGCACAGATACGCAGTATTTT. Translated, it gives CAISESERTSTDTQYF.

This clonotype was recorded a few times. The chain links TRBV18 to TRBJ2-3, with a possible D match to TRBD1 (5 bases). Germline V gives CDR1 KGHSH, CDR2 LQKENI. Trimming left V 1 base short and J 1 base short, with 12 bases between. The CDR3 extends over 16 amino acids. CDR3 sequence (DNA): TGTGCCAGCTCACCACATCAAGGGGCCCGCACAGATACGCAGTATTTT. Its translation: CASSPHQGARTDTQYF.